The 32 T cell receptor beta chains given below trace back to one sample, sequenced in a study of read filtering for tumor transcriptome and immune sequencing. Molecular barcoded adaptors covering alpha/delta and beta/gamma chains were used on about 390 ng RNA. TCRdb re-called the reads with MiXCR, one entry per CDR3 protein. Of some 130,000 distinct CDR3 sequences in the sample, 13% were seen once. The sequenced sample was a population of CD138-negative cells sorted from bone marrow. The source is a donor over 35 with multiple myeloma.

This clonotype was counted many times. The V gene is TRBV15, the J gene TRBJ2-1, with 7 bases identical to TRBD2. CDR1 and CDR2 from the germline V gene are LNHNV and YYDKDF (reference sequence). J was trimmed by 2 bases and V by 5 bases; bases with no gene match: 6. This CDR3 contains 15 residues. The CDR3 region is CATSRAGATYNEQFF. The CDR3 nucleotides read TGTGCCACCAGCCGCGCGGGAGCGACCTACAATGAGCAGTTCTTC.

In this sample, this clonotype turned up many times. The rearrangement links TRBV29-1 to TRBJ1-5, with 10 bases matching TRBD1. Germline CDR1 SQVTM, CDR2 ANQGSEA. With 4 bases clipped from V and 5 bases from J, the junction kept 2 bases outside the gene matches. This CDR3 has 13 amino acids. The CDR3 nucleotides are TGCAGCGTTGTGGGGACAGGGGATCAGCCCCAGCATTTT. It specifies CSVVGTGDQPQHF.

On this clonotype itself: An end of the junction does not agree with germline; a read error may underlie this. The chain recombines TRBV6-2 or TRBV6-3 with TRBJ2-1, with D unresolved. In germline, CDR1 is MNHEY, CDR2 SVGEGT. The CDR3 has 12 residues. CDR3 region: CASSYTRAEQSF. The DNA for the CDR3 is TGTGCCAGCAGTTACACCCGAGCTGAGCAGTCCTTC.

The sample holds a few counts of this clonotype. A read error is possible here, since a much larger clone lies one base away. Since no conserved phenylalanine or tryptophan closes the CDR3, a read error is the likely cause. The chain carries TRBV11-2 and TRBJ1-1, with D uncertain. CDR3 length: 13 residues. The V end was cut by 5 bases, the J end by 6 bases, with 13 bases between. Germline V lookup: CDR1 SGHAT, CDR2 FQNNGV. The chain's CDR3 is CASSLGPVAEAFS. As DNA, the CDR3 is TGTGCCAGCAGCCTTGGGCCCGTAGCTGAAGCTTTCTCT.

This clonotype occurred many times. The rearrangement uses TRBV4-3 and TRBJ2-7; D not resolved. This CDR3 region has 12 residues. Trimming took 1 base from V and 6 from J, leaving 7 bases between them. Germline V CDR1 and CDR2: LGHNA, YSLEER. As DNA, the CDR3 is TGCGCCAGCAGCCAAGGGCCTGGCGAGCAGTACTTC. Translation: CASSQGPGEQYF.

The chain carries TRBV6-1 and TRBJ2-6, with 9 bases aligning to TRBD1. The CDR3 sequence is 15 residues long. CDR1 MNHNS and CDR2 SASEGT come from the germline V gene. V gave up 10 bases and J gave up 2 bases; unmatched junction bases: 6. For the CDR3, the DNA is TGTGCCACCCGGACAGGGGACACTGGGGCCAACGTCCTGACTTTC. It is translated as CATRTGDTGANVLTF.

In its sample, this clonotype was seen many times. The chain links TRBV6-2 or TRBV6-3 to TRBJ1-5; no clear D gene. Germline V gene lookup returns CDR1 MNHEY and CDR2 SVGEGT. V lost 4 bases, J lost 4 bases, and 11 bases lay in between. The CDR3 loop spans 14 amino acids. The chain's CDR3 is CASSFPDGNQPQHF. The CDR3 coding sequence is TGTGCCAGCAGTTTTCCGGACGGAAATCAGCCCCAGCATTTT.

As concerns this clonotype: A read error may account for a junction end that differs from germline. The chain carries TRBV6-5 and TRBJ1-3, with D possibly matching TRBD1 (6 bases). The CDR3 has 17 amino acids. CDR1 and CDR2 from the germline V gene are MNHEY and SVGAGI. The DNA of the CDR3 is TGTGCCAGCAGTTCCACAGGGACTCCGGTCTCTGGAGACACCATAGATTTT. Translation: CASSSTGTPVSGDTIDF.

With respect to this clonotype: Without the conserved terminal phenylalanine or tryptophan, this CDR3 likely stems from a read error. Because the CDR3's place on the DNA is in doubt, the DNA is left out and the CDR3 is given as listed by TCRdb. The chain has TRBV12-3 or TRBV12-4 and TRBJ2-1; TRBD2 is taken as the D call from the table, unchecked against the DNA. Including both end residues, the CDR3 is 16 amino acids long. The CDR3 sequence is CASSPLAVSSYNEQLS.

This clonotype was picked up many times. CDR3 protein: CASRRDRGYNQPQHF. For the CDR3, the DNA is TGTGCCAGTAGGCGGGACAGGGGTTACAATCAGCCCCAGCATTTT. This rearrangement joins TRBV19 to TRBJ1-5; TRBD1 matches 10 bases. The germline gives CDR1 LNHDA, CDR2 SQIVND (reference sequence). Trimming took 6 bases from V and 3 from J; bases not matched to a gene: 5. The CDR3 length is 15 residues.

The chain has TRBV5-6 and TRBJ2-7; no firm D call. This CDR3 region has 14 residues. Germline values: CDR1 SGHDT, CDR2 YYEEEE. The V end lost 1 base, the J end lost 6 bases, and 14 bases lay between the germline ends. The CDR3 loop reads CASSLSPLLPEQYF. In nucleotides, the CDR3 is TGTGCCAGCAGCTTGTCGCCTCTCCTACCCGAGCAGTACTTC.

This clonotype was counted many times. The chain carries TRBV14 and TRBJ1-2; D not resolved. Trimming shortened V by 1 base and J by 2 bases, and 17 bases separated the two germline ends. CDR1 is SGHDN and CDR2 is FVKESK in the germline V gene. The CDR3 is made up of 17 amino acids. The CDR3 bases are TGTGCCAGCAGCCAAGTTGGACCCCCGGAGAGGAACTATGGCTACACCTTC. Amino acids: CASSQVGPPERNYGYTF.

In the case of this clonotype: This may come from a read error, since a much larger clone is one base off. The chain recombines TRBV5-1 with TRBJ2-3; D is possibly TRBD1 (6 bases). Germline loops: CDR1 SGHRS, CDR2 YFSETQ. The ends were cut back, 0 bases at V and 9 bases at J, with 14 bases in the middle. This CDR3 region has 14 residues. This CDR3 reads CASSLVPGETTQYF. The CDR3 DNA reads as TGCGCCAGCAGCTTGGTTCCAGGGGAAACGACGCAGTATTTT. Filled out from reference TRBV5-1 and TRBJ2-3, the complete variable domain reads KAGVTQTPRYLIKTRGQQVTLSCSPISGHRSVSWYQQTPGQGLQFLFEYFSETQRNKGNFPGRFSGRQFSNSRSEMNVSTLELGDSALYLCASSLVPGETTQYFGPGTRLTVL.

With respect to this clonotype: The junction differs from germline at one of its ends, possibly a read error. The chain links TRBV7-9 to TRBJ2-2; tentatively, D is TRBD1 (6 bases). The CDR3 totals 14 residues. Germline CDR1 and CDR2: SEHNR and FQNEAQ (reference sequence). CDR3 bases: TGTGCCAGCAGCTTAAGGGGGAACACCGGGGAGCTGATTTTT. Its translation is CASSLRGNTGELIF.

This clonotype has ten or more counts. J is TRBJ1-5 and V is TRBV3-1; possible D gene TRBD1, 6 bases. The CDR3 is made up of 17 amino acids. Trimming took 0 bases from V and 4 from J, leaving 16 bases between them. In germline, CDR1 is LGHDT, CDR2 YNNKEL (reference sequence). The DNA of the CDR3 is TGTGCCAGCAGCCAAGATCTTGCCACAGGGTTGAATCAGCCCCAGCATTTT. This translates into CASSQDLATGLNQPQHF.

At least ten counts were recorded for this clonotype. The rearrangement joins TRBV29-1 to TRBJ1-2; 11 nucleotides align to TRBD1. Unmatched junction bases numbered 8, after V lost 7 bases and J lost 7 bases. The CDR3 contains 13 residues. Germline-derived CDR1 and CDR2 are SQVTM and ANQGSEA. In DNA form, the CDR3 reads TGCAGCGCAAGGACAGGGGGCATATTTGGCTACACCTTC. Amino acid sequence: CSARTGGIFGYTF.

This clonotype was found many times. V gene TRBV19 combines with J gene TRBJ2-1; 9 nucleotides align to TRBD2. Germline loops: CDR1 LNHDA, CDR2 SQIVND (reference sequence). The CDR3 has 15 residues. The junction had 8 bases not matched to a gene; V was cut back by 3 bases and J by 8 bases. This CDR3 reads CASSIVGGRAHEQFF. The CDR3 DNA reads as TGTGCCAGTAGTATCGTGGGCGGGAGGGCCCATGAGCAGTTCTTC.

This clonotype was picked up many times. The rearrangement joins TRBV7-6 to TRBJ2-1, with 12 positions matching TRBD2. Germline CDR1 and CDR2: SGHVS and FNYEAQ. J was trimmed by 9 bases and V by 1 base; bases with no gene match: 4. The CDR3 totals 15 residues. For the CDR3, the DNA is TGTGCCAGCAGCTTAGAGACTAGCGGGAGACGTGAGCAGTTCTTC. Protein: CASSLETSGRREQFF.

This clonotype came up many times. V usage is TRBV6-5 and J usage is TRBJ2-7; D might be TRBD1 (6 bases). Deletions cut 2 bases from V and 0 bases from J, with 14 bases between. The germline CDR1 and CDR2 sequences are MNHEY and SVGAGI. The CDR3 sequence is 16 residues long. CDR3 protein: CASSYDRDMSSYEQYF. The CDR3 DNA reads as TGTGCCAGCAGTTACGACCGGGACATGAGCTCCTACGAGCAGTACTTC.

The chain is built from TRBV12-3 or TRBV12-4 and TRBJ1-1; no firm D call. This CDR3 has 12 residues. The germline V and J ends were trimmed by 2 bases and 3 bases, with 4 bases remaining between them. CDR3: CASSLQDTEAFF. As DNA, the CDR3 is TGTGCCAGCAGTTTACAGGACACTGAAGCTTTCTTT.

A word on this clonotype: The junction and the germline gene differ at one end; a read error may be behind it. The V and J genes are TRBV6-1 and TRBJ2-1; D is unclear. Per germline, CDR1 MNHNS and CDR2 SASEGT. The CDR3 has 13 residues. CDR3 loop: CASSNSPPNGQFF. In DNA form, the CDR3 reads TGTGCCAGCAGTAACTCCCCCCCCAATGGGCAGTTCTTC.

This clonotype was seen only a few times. This CDR3 is CSAAGGTYEQYF. DNA for the CDR3: TGCAGTGCTGCAGGGGGTACCTACGAGCAGTACTTC. The chain employs TRBV20-1 and TRBJ2-7; TRBD1 aligns across 7 bases. Germline loops: CDR1 DFQATT, CDR2 SNEGSKA (reference sequence). The junction had 3 bases not matched to a gene; V was cut back by 5 bases and J by 2 bases. The CDR3 sequence is 12 residues long.

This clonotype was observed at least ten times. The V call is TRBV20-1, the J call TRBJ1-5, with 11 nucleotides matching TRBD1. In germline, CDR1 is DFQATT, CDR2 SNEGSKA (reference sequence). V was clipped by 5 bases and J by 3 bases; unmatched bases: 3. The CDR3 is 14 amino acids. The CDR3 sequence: CSAGQGANNQPQHF. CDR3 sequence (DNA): TGCAGTGCTGGACAGGGGGCGAACAATCAGCCCCAGCATTTT.

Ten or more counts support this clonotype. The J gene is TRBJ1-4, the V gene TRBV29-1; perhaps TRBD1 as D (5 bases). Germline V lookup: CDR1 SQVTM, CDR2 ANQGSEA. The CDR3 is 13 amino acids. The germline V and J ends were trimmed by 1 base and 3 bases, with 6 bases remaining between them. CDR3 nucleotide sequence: TGCAGCGTTGAAGGGGGGGCTAATGAAAAACTGTTTTTT. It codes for CSVEGGANEKLFF.

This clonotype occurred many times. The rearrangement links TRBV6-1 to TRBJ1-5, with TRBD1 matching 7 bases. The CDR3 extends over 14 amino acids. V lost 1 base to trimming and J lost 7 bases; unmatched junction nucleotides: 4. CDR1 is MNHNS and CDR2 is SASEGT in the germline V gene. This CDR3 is CASSEGQGGQPQHF. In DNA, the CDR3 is TGTGCCAGCAGTGAAGGACAGGGCGGCCAGCCCCAGCATTTT.

In DNA form, the CDR3 reads TGTGCCAGCAGTGACGGGACAGTCACTGAAGCTTTCTTT. It is translated as CASSDGTVTEAFF. The chain links TRBV6-2 or TRBV6-3 to TRBJ1-1; TRBD1 matches 7 bases. The length of the CDR3 is 13 residues. J lost 4 bases, V lost 5 bases, and 4 bases had no gene match. Germline CDR1 reads MNHEY; CDR2 reads SVGEGT.

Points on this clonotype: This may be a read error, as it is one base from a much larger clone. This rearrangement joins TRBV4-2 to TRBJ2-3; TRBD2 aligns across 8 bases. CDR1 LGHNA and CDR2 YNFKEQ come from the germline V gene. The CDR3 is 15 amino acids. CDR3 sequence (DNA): TGTGCCAGCAGCCAAGGTCGGGAGGGTGCAGATACGCGGTATTTT. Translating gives CASSQGREGADTRYF.

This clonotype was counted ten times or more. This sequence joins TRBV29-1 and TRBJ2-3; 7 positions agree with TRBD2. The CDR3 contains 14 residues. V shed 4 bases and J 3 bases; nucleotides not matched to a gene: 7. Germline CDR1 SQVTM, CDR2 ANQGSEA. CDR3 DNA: TGCAGCGTTGGTAAGGGAGGGCGAACAGATACGCAGTATTTT. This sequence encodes CSVGKGGRTDTQYF.

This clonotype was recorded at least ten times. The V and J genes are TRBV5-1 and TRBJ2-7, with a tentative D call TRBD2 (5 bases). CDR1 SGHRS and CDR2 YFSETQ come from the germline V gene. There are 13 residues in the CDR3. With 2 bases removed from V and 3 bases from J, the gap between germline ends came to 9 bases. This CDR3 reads CASSLGSFYEQYF. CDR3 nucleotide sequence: TGCGCCAGCAGCTTAGGGAGCTTCTACGAGCAGTACTTC.

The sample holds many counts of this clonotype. The CDR3 protein is CSVESWERGGEAFF. CDR3 in DNA: TGCAGCGTTGAAAGTTGGGAGAGGGGAGGGGAAGCTTTCTTT. The chain couples TRBV29-1 to TRBJ1-1; the D gene is possibly TRBD1 (5 bases). V was clipped by 2 bases and J by 8 bases, with 18 bases between them. This CDR3 region has 14 residues. Germline assignment: CDR1 SQVTM and CDR2 ANQGSEA. The full variable domain, rest sourced from reference TRBV29-1 and TRBJ1-1, is SAVISQKPSRDICQRGTSLTIQCQVDSQVTMMFWYRQQPGQSLTLIATANQGSEATYESGFVIDKFPISRPNLTFSTLTVSNMSPEDSSIYLCSVESWERGGEAFFGQGTRLTVV.

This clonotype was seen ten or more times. DNA of the CDR3: TGCAGCGTTGGATTCGTGGACCCGAGGGATGAGCAGTTCTTC. It specifies CSVGFVDPRDEQFF. The J gene is TRBJ2-1, the V gene TRBV29-1; D perhaps matches TRBD2 (5 bases). The germline V gene encodes CDR1 SQVTM and CDR2 ANQGSEA. V lost 4 bases, J lost 8 bases, and 18 bases lay in between. The CDR3 has 14 amino acids.

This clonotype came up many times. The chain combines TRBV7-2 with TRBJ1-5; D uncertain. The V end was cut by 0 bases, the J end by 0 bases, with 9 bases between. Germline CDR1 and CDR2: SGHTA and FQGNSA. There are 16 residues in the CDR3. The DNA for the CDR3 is TGTGCCAGCAGCTTAGCGCCACACTATAGCAATCAGCCCCAGCATTTT. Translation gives CASSLAPHYSNQPQHF.